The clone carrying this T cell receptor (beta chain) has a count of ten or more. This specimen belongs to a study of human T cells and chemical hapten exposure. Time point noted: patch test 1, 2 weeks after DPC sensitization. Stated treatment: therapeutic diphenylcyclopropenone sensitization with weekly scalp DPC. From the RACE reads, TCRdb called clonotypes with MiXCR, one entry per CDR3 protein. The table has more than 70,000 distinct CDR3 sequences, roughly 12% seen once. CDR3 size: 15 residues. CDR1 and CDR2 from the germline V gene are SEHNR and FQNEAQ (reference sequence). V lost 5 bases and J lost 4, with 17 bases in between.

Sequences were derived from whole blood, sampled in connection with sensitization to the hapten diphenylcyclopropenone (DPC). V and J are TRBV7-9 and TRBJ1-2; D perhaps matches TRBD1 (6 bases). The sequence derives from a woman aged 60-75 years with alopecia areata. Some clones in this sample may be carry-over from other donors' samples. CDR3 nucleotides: TGTGCCAGCAGCCTAGGCGACACAGGGACCTATGGCTACACCTTC. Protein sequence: CASSLGDTGTYGYTF. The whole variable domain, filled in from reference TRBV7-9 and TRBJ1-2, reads DTGVSQNPRHKITKRGQNVTFRCDPISEHNRLYWYRQTLGQGPEFLTYFQNEAQLEKSRLLSDRFSAERPKGSFSTLEIQRTEQGDSAMYLCASSLGDTGTYGYTFGSGTRLTVV.